The present T cell receptor (beta chain) was sequenced within a study of blood T cell repertoires in COVID-19. In the study overall: Donors in the United States, Italy and Spain gave samples during acute or convalescent COVID-19. Nucleic acid was either cDNA or gDNA, and it came from T cells, B-cell-depleted T cells, or PBMCs.

Per the study methods: Amplified reference gene primers provided the basis for estimating nucleated cell counts. Assay used: immunoSEQ multiplex PCR; TCRdb lists only in-frame clones, some missing. V and J calls and clone size are those listed in that table; D and trimming were worked out from the DNA. The table includes roughly 280,000 clones, roughly nine tenths detected once. Germline assignment: CDR1 LGHDT and CDR2 YNNKEL (reference sequence). V lost 4 bases to trimming and J lost 12 bases, with 13 bases between them. CDR3 length: 12 residues. Sequencing was performed on peripheral blood. The rearrangement uses TRBV3-1 (or the pseudogene TRBV3-2) and TRBJ2-1; D is perhaps TRBD2 (6 bases). The receptor was isolated from a man in his forties or fifties with acute or convalescent COVID-19. CDR3 DNA: TGTGCCAGCAGCCTATTGGGGACTCCGCAGTTCTTC. It specifies CASSLLGTPQFF.